The 5 T cell receptor beta chains in this list originate from one sample, sequenced in a study of T cell responses to AZD1222 COVID-19 vaccine. Some clones are missing from TCRdb's copy, which holds only in-frame ones; the method was immunoSEQ multiplex PCR. The sample has tens of thousands of clones; 85% to 90% are singletons. Sequenced here: peripheral blood, sampled 28 days after the second AZD1222 dose. The receptors come from an adult who received the AZD1222 COVID-19 vaccine.

This chain uses TRBV5-1 with TRBJ2-5; D gene ambiguous. The ends were cut back, 4 bases at V and 0 bases at J, with 4 bases in the middle. The CDR3 is made up of 12 amino acids. Per germline, CDR1 SGHRS and CDR2 YFSETQ. DNA of the CDR3: TGCGCCAGCAGCGTGTACCAAGAGACCCAGTACTTC. This sequence encodes CASSVYQETQYF.

The J gene is TRBJ2-2, the V gene TRBV3-1 (or the pseudogene TRBV3-2), with D hard to call. This CDR3 contains 16 residues. V lost 0 bases and J 6 bases, leaving 14 bases between the germline ends. CDR1 LGHDT and CDR2 YNNKEL come from the germline V gene (reference sequence). This CDR3 reads CASSQDYRPSSGELFF. The DNA for the CDR3 is TGTGCCAGCAGCCAAGACTACCGCCCGTCTTCCGGGGAGCTGTTTTTT.

This rearrangement joins TRBV18 to TRBJ1-5, with D hard to call. This CDR3 comprises 13 residues. Germline V lookup: CDR1 KGHSH, CDR2 LQKENI. Between the trimmed V and J ends, which lost 7 bases and 4 bases, there was a span of 11 bases. The CDR3 spells CASFSGENQPQHF. The DNA for the CDR3 is TGTGCCAGCTTCTCCGGGGAAAATCAGCCCCAGCATTTT.

For the CDR3, the DNA is TGCAGCGTGGTCCCCACAGGGTATAATTCACCCCTCCACTTT. Its translation is CSVVPTGYNSPLHF. The rearrangement joins TRBV29-1 to TRBJ1-6, with D possibly TRBD1 on 6 matching bases. V shed 6 bases and J shed 4 bases, with 13 bases lying between them. CDR1 and CDR2 (germline): SQVTM, ANQGSEA. There are 14 residues in the CDR3. The full variable domain, its missing parts supplied by reference TRBV29-1 and TRBJ1-6, is SAVISQKPSRDICQRGTSLTIQCQVDSQVTMMFWYRQQPGQSLTLIATANQGSEATYESGFVIDKFPISRPNLTFSTLTVSNMSPEDSSIYLCSVVPTGYNSPLHFGNGTRLTVT.

This clone was observed a few times. The chain recombines TRBV30 with TRBJ1-2; no firm D call. Trimming took off 0 bases at V and 10 bases at J, with 15 bases between the two ends. The CDR3 has 13 residues. From germline, CDR1 is GTSNPN and CDR2 SVGIG (reference sequence). The chain's CDR3 is CAWSVLSAGSYTF. The CDR3 region has the DNA TGTGCCTGGAGTGTACTGAGTGCAGGTTCCTACACCTTC. Based on the CDR3 plus reference TRBV30 and TRBJ1-2, the full variable domain is SQTIHQWPATLVQPVGSPLSLECTVEGTSNPNLYWYRQAAGRGLQLLFYSVGIGQISSEVPQNLSASRPQDRQFILSSKKLLLSDSGFYLCAWSVLSAGSYTFGSGTRLTVV.